Below are 6 T cell receptor beta chains sequenced from a single sample in a study of cytomegalovirus exposure and HLA in healthy donors. The PCR made use of 60 Vbeta and 13 Jbeta primers. The repertoire was sequenced with immunoSEQ multiplex PCR; TCRdb's copy has only in-frame clones and lacks some. The sample carries some 100,000 clones, roughly four fifths recorded once. Sequenced input: PBMCs. All receptors derive from a male donor in good health and CMV-seropositive.

The genes are TRBV4-3 and TRBJ2-7, with D tentatively TRBD1 (6 bases). This CDR3 has 15 residues. Trimming stripped 3 bases from V and 5 bases from J, with 17 bases between. CDR1 and CDR2 (germline): LGHNA, YSLEER. The CDR3 is CASSHRITGNNEQYF. The CDR3 DNA is TGCGCCAGCAGCCATAGAATAACAGGGAACAACGAGCAGTACTTC.

The rearrangement links TRBV5-6 to TRBJ1-2; D is unresolved. Germline V gene lookup returns CDR1 SGHDT and CDR2 YYEEEE. V was pared by 1 base and J by 4 bases, with 8 bases between. The CDR3 covers 13 residues. CDR3 region: CASSLMSTYGYTF. The CDR3 DNA reads TGTGCCAGCAGCTTGATGAGTACCTATGGCTACACCTTC. The full variable domain, in which reference TRBV5-6 and TRBJ1-2 provide the parts outside the CDR3, is DAGVTQSPTHLIKTRGQQVTLRCSPKSGHDTVSWYQQALGQGPQFIFQYYEEEERQRGNFPDRFSGHQFPNYSSELNVNALLLGDSALYLCASSLMSTYGYTFGSGTRLTVV.

The chain uses TRBV28 and TRBJ1-2; D is unresolved. Trimming cost V 8 bases and J 8 bases, with 15 bases left between them. This CDR3 region has 12 residues. CDR1 and CDR2 (germline): MDHEN, SYDVKM. CDR3 DNA: TGTGCCAGCTCTCGGCAGGTTAGAGGCTACACCTTC. Its translation: CASSRQVRGYTF.

The CDR3 protein is CASSFGLDRGYEQYF. CDR3 nucleotide sequence: TGCGCCAGCAGCTTCGGCCTTGACAGGGGTTACGAGCAGTACTTC. V and J are TRBV5-1 and TRBJ2-7; 8 nucleotides line up with TRBD1. The CDR3 contains 15 residues. The germline V gene encodes CDR1 SGHRS and CDR2 YFSETQ. Germline trimming cut 2 bases from V and 4 bases from J; bases unmatched to any gene: 8.

The V gene is TRBV7-2, the J gene TRBJ2-5; possible D gene TRBD2, 6 bases. Germline V lookup: CDR1 SGHTA, CDR2 FQGNSA. V lost 6 bases and J 5 bases, leaving 19 bases between the germline ends. This CDR3 comprises 15 residues. CDR3 amino acids: CASRRGGGGLETQYF. DNA of the CDR3: TGTGCCAGCAGGAGGGGCGGTGGAGGGTTGGAGACCCAGTACTTC.

V usage is TRBV7-2 and J usage is TRBJ2-5; 10 bases are a match to TRBD2. Trimming took 1 base from V and 1 from J; bases not matched to a gene: 0. From germline, CDR1 is SGHTA and CDR2 FQGNSA. CDR3 length: 15 amino acids. This CDR3 reads CASSLGTSGQETQYF. CDR3 bases: TGTGCCAGCAGCTTAGGGACTAGCGGCCAAGAGACCCAGTACTTC.